This T cell receptor beta chain was documented in a study of response to subunit inactivated influenza vaccine. This clonotype was detected only a few times. The CDR3 covers 14 residues. V lost 4 bases and J lost 1, with 10 bases in between. Germline loops: CDR1 SEHNR, CDR2 FQNEAQ (reference sequence). TCRdb redid the calling of the RT-PCR reads with MiXCR, one entry per CDR3 protein. The profile shows just under 550,000 distinct CDR3 sequences, roughly 23% of them singletons. These data were also reused for a study on T cells expressing NK-cell markers. That publication notes: UMIs accompanied the 5'RACE template switching by which TCR beta cDNA was made.

The sequences come from CD4+ T cells sorted from PBMCs, collected 11 to 12 days after vaccination. The origin of this receptor is a man aged 45 to 65 who received an inactivated influenza vaccine. V gene TRBV7-9 combines with J gene TRBJ1-1; a weak D match, TRBD1 (6 bases). The CDR3 region is CASSSTGANTEAFF. CDR3 DNA sequence: TGTGCCAGCAGCTCGACAGGCGCGAACACTGAAGCTTTCTTT.